This TCR beta chain was recovered during a study of T cell responses to AZD1222 COVID-19 vaccine. The CDR3 contains 15 residues. V shed 0 bases and J 5 bases; nucleotides not matched to a gene: 4. Per the germline V gene, CDR1 is ENHRY and CDR2 is SYGVKD. Profiling relied on immunoSEQ multiplex PCR, and the TCRdb table lists in-frame clones only, not all of them. The top ten clones hold roughly 13% of a sample with approximately 100,000 clones, around 90% of them seen once. The sequence derives from an adult in good health. The rearrangement joins TRBV10-3 to TRBJ2-7, with 10 bases that match TRBD1. The sample here was peripheral blood, taken on day 0 of MenACWY control vaccination. CDR3 sequence reads: CAISESGQGGNEQYF. DNA for the CDR3: TGTGCCATCAGTGAGTCAGGACAGGGGGGCAACGAGCAGTACTTC.